This T cell receptor (beta chain) was identified during a study of T-cell memory formation after mild COVID-19. V lost 2 bases and J lost 6, with 10 bases in between. CDR3 length: 14 amino acids. CDR1 and CDR2 from the germline V gene are LGHNA and YNFKEQ. TCRdb independently ran MiXCR on the 5' RACE reads; one entry per CDR3 protein. The table has tens of thousands of distinct CDR3 sequences, roughly 16% seen once. This TCR was sampled from a man aged 18 to 29 who had mild COVID-19 (a few samples of this study predate the infection). Cell type and time point are not known. V usage is TRBV4-2 and J usage is TRBJ2-2; the D is unclear. The sample was PBMCs or a T cell subset sorted from them (not recorded which). The CDR3 loop is CASSQSIDSGELFF. The CDR3 DNA is TGTGCCAGCAGCCAATCTATAGACTCCGGGGAGCTGTTTTTT.